One sample yielded the 20 T cell receptor beta chains listed below, sequenced in a study of blood T cell repertoires in COVID-19. TCRdb's table, derived via immunoSEQ multiplex PCR, lists solely in-frame clones and lacks some. The table has about 390,000 clones, 85% to 90% seen once; the top ten hold roughly 10%. The sequencing input was PBMCs or T cells enriched from blood (not recorded which). All receptors come from a woman between 45 and 65 years old who had recovered from COVID-19.

This clone was detected once. This rearrangement joins TRBV5-1 to TRBJ1-6; 7 nucleotides line up with TRBD1. V lost 0 bases and J lost 9; bases outside the gene matches: 6. The CDR3 runs to 15 residues. Per germline, CDR1 SGHRS and CDR2 YFSETQ. CDR3 protein: CASSLGQGESSPLHF. CDR3 bases: TGCGCCAGCAGCTTGGGGCAGGGGGAGAGTTCACCCCTCCACTTT.

This clone has a handful of counts. The chain links TRBV7-2 to TRBJ2-7, with TRBD2 identical over 9 bases. V was pared by 6 bases and J by 7 bases, with 10 bases of the junction left unmatched. The CDR3 is 14 residues long. Germline assignment: CDR1 SGHTA and CDR2 FQGNSA. Here the CDR3 reads CASRLLAGPSEQYF. CDR3 bases: TGTGCCAGCAGATTGCTAGCGGGGCCGAGTGAGCAGTACTTC.

The chain recombines TRBV7-9 with TRBJ1-1; no clear D gene. Per germline, CDR1 SEHNR and CDR2 FQNEAQ (reference sequence). With 1 base removed from V and 2 bases from J, the gap between germline ends came to 11 bases. This CDR3 has 15 residues. As DNA, the CDR3 is TGTGCCAGCAGCTTAGGAAGGACTCCTAACACTGAAGCTTTCTTT. It translates to CASSLGRTPNTEAFF.

The chain combines TRBV9 with TRBJ1-1, with TRBD1 as a possible D gene (5 bases). The CDR3 contains 14 residues. Germline V CDR1 and CDR2: SGDLS, YYNGEE. Trimming left V 3 bases short and J 11 bases short, with 20 bases between. CDR3 sequence (DNA): TGTGCCAGCAGCGGGGACTATCTTGCCCTTGGGGCTTTCTTT. It encodes CASSGDYLALGAFF. Together with reference TRBV9 and TRBJ1-1, the CDR3 gives the full variable domain: DSGVTQTPKHLITATGQRVTLRCSPRSGDLSVYWYQQSLDQGLQFLIQYYNGEERAKGNILERFSAQQFPDLHSELNLSSLELGDSALYFCASSGDYLALGAFFGQGTRLTVV.

The V call is TRBV27, the J call TRBJ1-1; D possibly corresponds to TRBD1 (6 bases). V gave up 3 bases and J gave up 4 bases, with 12 bases separating them. There are 14 residues in the CDR3. From germline, CDR1 is MNHEY and CDR2 SMNVEV (reference sequence). The CDR3 here is CASSFGGAATEAFF. CDR3 bases: TGTGCCAGCAGTTTCGGGGGGGCTGCCACTGAAGCTTTCTTT.

The genes are TRBV3-1 (or the pseudogene TRBV3-2) and TRBJ1-2, with 10 bases lining up with TRBD1. Germline V gene sequence: CDR1 LGHDT, CDR2 YNNKEL (reference sequence). The J segment lost 8 bases and the V segment lost 0 bases, leaving 6 bases of the junction unmatched. The CDR3 spans 15 residues. This chain's CDR3 is CASSQDRRQGAGYTF. CDR3 nucleotide sequence: TGTGCCAGCAGCCAAGATCGGAGACAGGGGGCCGGCTACACCTTC.

As to this clone: Other DNA sequences in this specimen translate into the identical CDR3. The genes are TRBV18 and TRBJ1-1; 7 positions match TRBD1. CDR1 and CDR2 (germline): KGHSH, LQKENI. The CDR3 consists of 13 residues. With 4 bases clipped from V and 3 bases from J, the junction kept 2 bases outside the gene matches. The CDR3: CASSLTGDTEAFF. CDR3 sequence (DNA): TGTGCCAGCTCACTTACAGGGGACACTGAAGCTTTCTTT.

This clone is a singleton in its sample. The genes are TRBV27 and TRBJ2-7; 7 nucleotides match TRBD1. The CDR3 runs to 13 residues. V lost 3 bases and J lost 2; bases outside the gene matches: 1. CDR1 MNHEY and CDR2 SMNVEV come from the germline V gene (reference sequence). CDR3 residues: CASSLGQPYEQYF. For the CDR3, the DNA is TGTGCCAGCAGTTTGGGACAGCCCTACGAGCAGTACTTC.

This clone was found once. The chain recombines TRBV7-9 with TRBJ1-6; 7 nucleotides line up with TRBD1. This CDR3 region has 14 residues. J was trimmed by 6 bases and V by 5 bases; bases with no gene match: 4. Germline CDR1 is SEHNR and CDR2 is FQNEAQ (reference sequence). Written as DNA, the CDR3 is TGTGCCAGCAGCATCCGGGACAGTAATTCACCCCTCCACTTT. It encodes CASSIRDSNSPLHF.

The rearrangement joins TRBV19 to TRBJ1-1, with D tentatively TRBD1 (6 bases). Germline V gene lookup returns CDR1 LNHDA and CDR2 SQIVND (reference sequence). The CDR3 spans 14 residues. The V end lost 0 bases, the J end lost 8 bases, and 13 bases lay between the germline ends. The CDR3 loop is CASSIDLGAREAFF. The CDR3 bases are TGTGCCAGTAGTATAGATTTGGGGGCTCGAGAAGCTTTCTTT.

The gene calls are TRBV6-5 and TRBJ2-3; tentative D call: TRBD1 (6 bases). Germline V gene data show CDR1 as MNHEY and CDR2 as SVGAGI. The V end lost 10 bases, the J end lost 4 bases, and 21 bases lay between the germline ends. The CDR3 has 15 residues. The CDR3 here is CATVSRGNPADTQYF. CDR3 nucleotides: TGTGCCACCGTCTCCAGGGGCAACCCCGCAGATACGCAGTATTTT.

The count of this clone is one. This sequence joins TRBV4-1 and TRBJ1-6, with TRBD1 matching over 7 bases. J was trimmed by 9 bases and V by 1 base; bases with no gene match: 9. The CDR3 spans 16 residues. CDR1 is MGHRA, CDR2 YSYEKL, per germline. CDR3 sequence: CASSQVWQGVGSPLHF. The CDR3 DNA reads as TGCGCCAGCAGCCAAGTTTGGCAGGGGGTAGGTTCACCCCTCCACTTT.

This chain joins TRBV19 and TRBJ1-2, with 7 positions matching TRBD1. The V and J ends lost 5 bases and 7 bases, in that order; junction bases with no gene match: 10. Looked up from germline, CDR1 is LNHDA and CDR2 is SQIVND (reference sequence). The CDR3 spans 14 residues. The CDR3 here is CASSDGTVIVGYTF. The CDR3, as DNA: TGTGCCAGTAGTGACGGGACAGTTATCGTTGGCTACACCTTC.

The chain employs TRBV11-2 and TRBJ1-3; D is undetermined. Germline CDR1 reads SGHAT; CDR2 reads FQNNGV. The CDR3 runs to 17 residues. V lost 1 base to trimming and J lost 0 bases, with 13 bases between them. Written as DNA, the CDR3 is TGTGCCAGCAGCTTAGCGAGAACGGGTGCCTCTGGAAACACCATATATTTT. It specifies CASSLARTGASGNTIYF.

J is TRBJ2-7 and V is TRBV10-3, with 9 positions matching TRBD1. The CDR3 runs to 14 residues. Trimming at V came to 6 bases and at J to 4 bases, leaving 7 bases not matched to a gene. CDR1 and CDR2 (germline): ENHRY, SYGVKD. CDR3 protein: CAIRTGGSGYEQYF. CDR3 in DNA: TGTGCCATCAGAACAGGGGGCAGCGGGTACGAGCAGTACTTC.

The gene calls are TRBV6-5 and TRBJ2-7; 7 bases align to TRBD1. Germline CDR1 reads MNHEY; CDR2 reads SVGAGI. The CDR3 is 13 residues long. V lost 10 bases, J lost 3 bases, and 9 bases stayed unmatched. CDR3 DNA: TGTGCCATCCCGGGACAGCGGTACTACGAGCAGTACTTC. Translation: CAIPGQRYYEQYF.

This clone was picked up a small number of times. This sequence joins TRBV9 and TRBJ1-4; weak D call: TRBD1 (5 bases). The CDR3 extends over 15 amino acids. Germline lookup yields CDR1 SGDLS and CDR2 YYNGEE. Trimming removed 4 bases from V and 8 bases from J, with 18 bases in between. The CDR3 bases are TGTGCCAGCAGCCCCAGGGAAGGGATCTACGAAAAACTGTTTTTT. Its translation: CASSPREGIYEKLFF.

This chain joins TRBV6-2 or TRBV6-3 and TRBJ2-2, with 11 bases fitting TRBD2. The germline V gene has CDR1 MNHEY and CDR2 SVGEGT. V was clipped by 2 bases and J by 0 bases; unmatched bases: 2. CDR3 length: 17 residues. The CDR3 coding sequence is TGTGCCAGCAGTTACCCGGGACTAGCGGCGAACACCGGGGAGCTGTTTTTT. Translation gives CASSYPGLAANTGELFF.

This clone has at least ten counts. The genes are TRBV7-6 and TRBJ2-7; 12 positions match TRBD1. V lost 6 bases, J lost 6 bases, and 6 bases stayed unmatched. The germline V gene has CDR1 SGHVS and CDR2 FNYEAQ. The CDR3 runs 14 residues. The CDR3 DNA reads TGTGCCAGCAGACCCGGGACAGGGGGCGTCGAGCAGTACTTC. This sequence encodes CASRPGTGGVEQYF. The variable domain in full, with the rest retrieved from reference TRBV7-6 and TRBJ2-7, is GAGVSQSPRYKVTKRGQDVALRCDPISGHVSLYWYRQALGQGPEFLTYFNYEAQQDKSGLPNDRFSAERPEGSISTLTIQRTEQRDSAMYRCASRPGTGGVEQYFGPGTRLTVT.

V usage is TRBV5-4 and J usage is TRBJ1-1; D uncertain. The CDR3 runs to 15 residues. Germline V CDR1 and CDR2: SGHNT, YYREEE (reference sequence). The V end lost 0 bases, the J end lost 5 bases, and 14 bases lay between the germline ends. The CDR3 DNA reads TGTGCCAGCAGCTTGGATGTCGGGTTTAGTACTGAAGCTTTCTTT. Residues: CASSLDVGFSTEAFF.